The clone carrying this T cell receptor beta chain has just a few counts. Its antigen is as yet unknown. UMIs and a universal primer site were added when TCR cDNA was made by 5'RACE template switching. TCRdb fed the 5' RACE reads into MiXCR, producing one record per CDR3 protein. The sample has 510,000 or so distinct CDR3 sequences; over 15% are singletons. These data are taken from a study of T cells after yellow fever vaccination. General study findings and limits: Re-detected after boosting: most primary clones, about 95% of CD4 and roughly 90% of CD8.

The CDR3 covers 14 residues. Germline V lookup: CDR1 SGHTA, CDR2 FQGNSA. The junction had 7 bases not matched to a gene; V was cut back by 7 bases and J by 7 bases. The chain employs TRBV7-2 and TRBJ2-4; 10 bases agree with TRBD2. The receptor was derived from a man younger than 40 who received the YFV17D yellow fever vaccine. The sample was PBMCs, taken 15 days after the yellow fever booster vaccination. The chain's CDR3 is CASKTSAGGNIQYF. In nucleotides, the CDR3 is TGTGCCAGCAAAACGTCAGCGGGAGGGAACATTCAGTACTTC. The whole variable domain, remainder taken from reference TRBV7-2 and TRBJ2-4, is GAGVSQSPSNKVTEKGKDVELRCDPISGHTALYWYRQSLGQGLEFLIYFQGNSAPDKSGLPSDRFSAERTGGSVSTLTIQRTQQEDSAVYLCASKTSAGGNIQYFGAGTRLSVL.